The rows below give T cell receptor beta chains drawn from one sample of a study of a mutant IDH1 vaccine in newly diagnosed glioma. TCRdb's table, derived via immunoSEQ multiplex PCR, lists solely in-frame clones and lacks some. The profile shows around 37,000 clones, roughly 92% of them singletons. Sequences were derived from PBMCs, sampled from a glioma patient treated with radiotherapy, temozolomide or both. Receptors were obtained from a man aged 18 to 35 with glioma. CDR3s include the opening cysteine and the closing phenylalanine or tryptophan. A D gene is named only where the DNA matches it firmly. Where a row states a size, it is once, few, many or the class of an expanded clone; other rows omit it.

TRBV5-8	TRBJ1-2	TRBD1	-	TGTGCCAGCAGCTTGGACAGGGGTCGGGTCTATGGCTACACCTTC	CASSLDRGRVYGYTF
TRBV11-2	TRBJ2-3	-	-	TGTGCCAGCAGCTTAGTTCCAGATACGCAGTATTTT	CASSLVPDTQYF
TRBV4-2	TRBJ2-7	-	-	TGTGCCAGCAGCCAAGGAGGTTCCTACGAGCAGTACTTC	CASSQGGSYEQYF
TRBV28	TRBJ1-2	-	-	TGTGCCAGCAGTTTATTGGTCAGGGGCCGAAGTGGCTACACCTTC	CASSLLVRGRSGYTF
TRBV27	TRBJ1-1	TRBD1	-	TGTGCCAGCAGTTTTGGGACAGGTGAAGCTTTCTTT	CASSFGTGEAFF
TRBV10-2	TRBJ2-5	-	-	TGCGCCAGCAGTGCGGCCTTAGAGACCCAGTACTTC	CASSAALETQYF
TRBV4-1	TRBJ1-4	-	-	TGCGCCAGCAGCCCGGACGGGACTTCAGGAGAAAAACTGTTTTTT	CASSPDGTSGEKLFF
TRBV5-5	TRBJ1-6	TRBD1	-	TGTGCCAGCAGCAGGACAGGGGCCTATAATTCACCCCTCCACTTT	CASSRTGAYNSPLHF
TRBV29-1	TRBJ1-2	-	-	TGCAGCGCTGTGGGTACGTCGGGTGGCTACACCTTC	CSAVGTSGGYTF
TRBV10-2	TRBJ2-7	-	-	TGCGCCAGCAGTGAGTCGAGTCGCTACGAGCAGTACTTC	CASSESSRYEQYF
TRBV14	TRBJ2-7	TRBD2	-	TGTGCCAGCAGCAAGGGAGCGGGAGGCGGGTACGAGCAGTACTTC	CASSKGAGGGYEQYF
TRBV5-4	TRBJ2-2	TRBD1	-	TGTGCCAGCAGGCCCGGGACAGGGAACACCGGGGAGCTGTTTTTT	CASRPGTGNTGELFF
TRBV19	TRBJ1-1	-	-	TGTGCCAGTAGTATAGGGACTGTGAACACTGAAGCTTTCTTT	CASSIGTVNTEAFF
TRBV5-1	TRBJ2-7	-	-	TGCGCCAGCAGCTTGGCCGGGACGGAGCAGTACTTC	CASSLAGTEQYF
TRBV7-6	TRBJ1-1	-	-	TGTGCCAGCAGCTTATCCGGGTACGGCACTGAAGCTTTCTTT	CASSLSGYGTEAFF
TRBV5-5	TRBJ1-1	-	-	TGTGCCAGCATCAAGGGACGGACGAACACTGAAGCTTTCTTT	CASIKGRTNTEAFF
TRBV9	TRBJ1-4	-	-	TGTGCCAGCAGCGTAGGCCAGGCCGCGGGGAATGAAAAACTGTTTTTT	CASSVGQAAGNEKLFF
TRBV5-8	TRBJ2-1	TRBD1	-	TGTGCCAGCAGCTTGTTGGACAGGGGATACAATGAGCAGTTCTTC	CASSLLDRGYNEQFF
TRBV2	TRBJ1-1	-	-	TGTGCCAGCAGCTCTGACACTGAAGCTTTCTTT	CASSSDTEAFF
TRBV4-3	TRBJ2-7	-	-	TGCGCCAGCAGCCAAGATTGGCAGGGAGAGGTCGAGCAGTACTTC	CASSQDWQGEVEQYF
TRBV28	TRBJ1-2	-	once	TGTGCCAGCACCGCCAACCCACGGGGCAAGGGGGGTGGCTACACCTTC	CASTANPRGKGGGYTF
TRBV29-1	TRBJ2-7	-	-	TGCAGCGTTGAAGAGGCAGGGAACGAGAACGAGCAGTACTTC	CSVEEAGNENEQYF
TRBV5-1	TRBJ2-7	-	-	TGCGCCAGCAGCTTGGGGGGTCAGGACTCCTACGAGCAGTACTTC	CASSLGGQDSYEQYF